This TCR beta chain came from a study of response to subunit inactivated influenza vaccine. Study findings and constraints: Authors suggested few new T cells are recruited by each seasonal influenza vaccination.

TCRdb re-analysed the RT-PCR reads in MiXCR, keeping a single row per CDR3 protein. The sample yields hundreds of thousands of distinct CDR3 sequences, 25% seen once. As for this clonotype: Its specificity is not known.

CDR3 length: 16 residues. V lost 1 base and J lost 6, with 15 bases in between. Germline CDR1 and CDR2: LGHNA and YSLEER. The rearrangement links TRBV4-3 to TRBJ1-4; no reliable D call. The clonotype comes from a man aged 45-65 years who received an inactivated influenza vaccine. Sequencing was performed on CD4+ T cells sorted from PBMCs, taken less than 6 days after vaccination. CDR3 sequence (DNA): TGCGCCAGCAGCCAAGTGGGAGGGCGGTTGGATGAAAAACTGTTTTTT. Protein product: CASSQVGGRLDEKLFF.